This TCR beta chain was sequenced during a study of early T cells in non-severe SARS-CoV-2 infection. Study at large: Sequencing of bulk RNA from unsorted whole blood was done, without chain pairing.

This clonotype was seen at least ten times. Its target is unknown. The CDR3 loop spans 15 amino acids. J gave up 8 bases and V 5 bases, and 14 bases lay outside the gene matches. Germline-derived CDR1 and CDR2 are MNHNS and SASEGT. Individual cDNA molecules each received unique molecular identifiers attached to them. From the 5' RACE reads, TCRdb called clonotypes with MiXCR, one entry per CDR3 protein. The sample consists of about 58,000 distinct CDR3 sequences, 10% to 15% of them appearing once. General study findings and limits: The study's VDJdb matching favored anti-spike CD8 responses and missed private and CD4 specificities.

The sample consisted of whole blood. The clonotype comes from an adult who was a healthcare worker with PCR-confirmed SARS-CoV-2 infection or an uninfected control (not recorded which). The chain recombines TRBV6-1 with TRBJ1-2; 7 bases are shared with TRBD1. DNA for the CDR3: TGTGCCAGCAGTCCTAAGAGGGGACAGTTCAGGGGCTACACCTTC. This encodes CASSPKRGQFRGYTF.